One sample yielded the 30 T cell receptor beta chains listed below, sequenced in a study of early T cells in non-severe SARS-CoV-2 infection. Via MiXCR, TCRdb re-called the 5' RACE reads, giving one row per CDR3 protein. The sample lists approximately 77,000 distinct CDR3 sequences, less than 20% occurring once. Specimen: whole blood. The receptors shown here come from an adult who was a healthcare worker with PCR-confirmed SARS-CoV-2 infection or an uninfected control (not recorded which).

Only a few counts were recorded for this clonotype. The CDR3 region is CATSDVTSGYEQYF. CDR3 nucleotide sequence: TGTGCCACCAGTGATGTGACGAGCGGATACGAGCAGTACTTC. This chain links TRBV24-1 with TRBJ2-7, with a possible D match to TRBD2 (5 bases). Trimming cost V 3 bases and J 4 bases, with 12 bases left between them. There are 14 residues in the CDR3. Germline CDR1 is KGHDR and CDR2 is SFDVKD.

V usage is TRBV7-2 and J usage is TRBJ2-3, with no clear D. The V end lost 1 base, the J end lost 1 base, and 3 bases lay between the germline ends. Looked up from germline, CDR1 is SGHTA and CDR2 is FQGNSA. The length of the CDR3 is 13 residues. The CDR3 here is CASSLERTDTQYF. The CDR3 DNA reads TGTGCCAGCAGCTTAGAGCGCACAGATACGCAGTATTTT. The complete variable domain, with remaining parts taken from reference TRBV7-2 and TRBJ2-3, reads GAGVSQSPSNKVTEKGKDVELRCDPISGHTALYWYRQSLGQGLEFLIYFQGNSAPDKSGLPSDRFSAERTGGSVSTLTIQRTQQEDSAVYLCASSLERTDTQYFGPGTRLTVL.

This clonotype was seen more than once but under ten times. V is TRBV5-6 and J is TRBJ2-2, with D maybe TRBD1 (6 bases). Deletions cut 1 base from V and 5 bases from J, with 9 bases between. CDR3 size: 14 residues. Germline loops: CDR1 SGHDT, CDR2 YYEEEE. As DNA, the CDR3 is TGTGCCAGCAGCTTGAGCCAGGGGACCGGGGAGCTGTTTTTT. Translation gives CASSLSQGTGELFF.

This clonotype came up many times. This sequence joins TRBV28 and TRBJ1-6; unclear D gene. The CDR3 sequence is 12 residues long. V dropped 3 bases and J dropped 10 bases, with 7 bases sitting between them. Germline V gene data show CDR1 as MDHEN and CDR2 as SYDVKM. This CDR3 is CASSFKFSPLHF. In nucleotides, the CDR3 is TGTGCCAGCAGTTTTAAGTTCTCACCCCTCCACTTT. The full variable domain, rest sourced from reference TRBV28 and TRBJ1-6, is DVKVTQSSRYLVKRTGEKVFLECVQDMDHENMFWYRQDPGLGLRLIYFSYDVKMKEKGDIPEGYSVSREKKERFSLILESASTNQTSMYLCASSFKFSPLHFGNGTRLTVT.

Many counts were recorded for this clonotype. V and J are TRBV25-1 and TRBJ1-1; 7 nucleotides align to TRBD1. V shed 3 bases, J shed 4 bases, and the junction held 8 bases outside the gene matches. Germline CDR1 and CDR2: MGHDK and SYGVNS. The CDR3 spans 15 residues. This CDR3 reads CASSEAGGGPTEAFF. The CDR3 bases are TGTGCCAGCAGTGAGGCGGGAGGGGGCCCCACTGAAGCTTTCTTT.

This clonotype was seen repeatedly, ten times or more. This chain links TRBV7-3 with TRBJ2-5, with D perhaps matching TRBD1 (6 bases). Germline assignment: CDR1 SGHTA and CDR2 FQGTGA. The germline V and J ends were trimmed by 5 bases and 4 bases, with 11 bases remaining between them. The CDR3 is 13 amino acids. CDR3 sequence: CASSGGGPETQYF. The CDR3 DNA reads as TGTGCCAGCAGCGGGGGCGGACCAGAGACCCAGTACTTC.

As for this clonotype: A much bigger clone sits one base away, suggesting this may be a read error. The chain uses TRBV5-1 and TRBJ2-1; possibly TRBD2 for D (5 bases). The germline V gene encodes CDR1 SGHRS and CDR2 YFSETQ. CDR3 length: 16 residues. With 0 bases removed from V and 6 bases from J, the gap between germline ends came to 16 bases. The CDR3 is CASSLADTQAGNEQFF. The CDR3 DNA reads TGCGCCAGCAGCTTGGCCGACACCCAGGCGGGCAATGAGCAGTTCTTC.

CDR3: CSVGGLGGHEQYF. CDR3 bases: TGCAGCGTTGGCGGATTGGGTGGCCACGAGCAGTACTTC. The V call is TRBV29-1, the J call TRBJ2-7; D is ambiguous. Trimming shortened V by 4 bases and J by 5 bases, and 15 bases separated the two germline ends. Germline loops: CDR1 SQVTM, CDR2 ANQGSEA. The CDR3 is 13 amino acids.

Concerning this clonotype: A read error may explain this, as a much larger clone is one base away. The chain links TRBV29-1 to TRBJ1-1; D ambiguous. The V and J ends lost 7 bases and 0 bases respectively, with 9 bases between them. Germline V gene sequence: CDR1 SQVTM, CDR2 ANQGSEA. The CDR3 has 12 residues. The CDR3 spells CSAVSVNTEAFF. CDR3 nucleotides: TGCAGCGCAGTATCCGTGAACACTGAAGCTTTCTTT.

The chain recombines TRBV7-9 with TRBJ1-5, with 9 bases that match TRBD1. Germline CDR1 SEHNR, CDR2 FQNEAQ (reference sequence). The length of the CDR3 is 15 residues. V dropped 0 bases and J dropped 7; count of bases not matched to a gene: 4. CDR3 sequence (DNA): TGTGCCAGCAGCTTAGCCGGACAGGGGACCCAGCCCCAGCATTTT. The encoded protein is CASSLAGQGTQPQHF.

The rearrangement uses TRBV12-3 or TRBV12-4 and TRBJ1-1; D remains unclear. The CDR3 totals 10 residues. The V end lost 5 bases, the J end lost 6 bases, and 4 bases lay between the germline ends. The CDR3 DNA reads as TGTGCCAGCAGTGGGTCTGAAGCTTTCTTT. Translating gives CASSGSEAFF.

CDR3 sequence reads: CASRSTGVNEQFF. The CDR3 bases are TGTGCCAGCAGATCAACAGGGGTCAATGAGCAGTTCTTC. V usage is TRBV12-3 or TRBV12-4 and J usage is TRBJ2-1, with TRBD1 identical over 7 bases. With 6 bases clipped from V and 6 bases from J, the junction kept 5 bases outside the gene matches. The CDR3 extends over 13 amino acids.

There are a few counts of this clonotype. The chain has TRBV7-3 and TRBJ1-1, with D maybe TRBD1 (5 bases). CDR1 and CDR2 from the germline V gene are SGHTA and FQGTGA. The CDR3 length is 15 residues. With 2 bases removed from V and 0 bases from J, the gap between germline ends came to 10 bases. The CDR3 DNA is TGTGCCAGCAGCTTATCCGGGGGGATGAACACTGAAGCTTTCTTT. Translation gives CASSLSGGMNTEAFF.

This clonotype was seen at least ten times. This chain connects TRBV3-1 to TRBJ2-3, with 12 bases identical to TRBD2. The CDR3 consists of 18 residues. Germline trimming cut 3 bases from V and 5 bases from J; bases unmatched to any gene: 12. Germline loops: CDR1 LGHDT, CDR2 YNNKEL (reference sequence). The CDR3 is CASSHSTSGGIVGDTQYF. The CDR3 DNA is TGTGCCAGCAGCCACTCGACTAGCGGGGGTATAGTAGGAGATACGCAGTATTTT.

The chain uses TRBV7-9 and TRBJ1-1, with D maybe TRBD1 (6 bases). V was pared by 5 bases and J by 0 bases, with 16 bases between. The length of the CDR3 is 16 residues. CDR1 and CDR2 from the germline V gene are SEHNR and FQNEAQ (reference sequence). As DNA, the CDR3 is TGTGCCAGCAGCCCCCTACAGGGCCCAATGAACACTGAAGCTTTCTTT. This gives the protein CASSPLQGPMNTEAFF.

This clonotype came up a few times. The chain uses TRBV30 and TRBJ2-1; 8 bases agree with TRBD2. Trimming removed 2 bases from V and 0 bases from J; junction bases left unmatched: 6. Germline V gene data show CDR1 as GTSNPN and CDR2 as SVGIG (reference sequence). The CDR3 spans 16 residues. The CDR3 loop reads CAWSPLSGSSYNEQFF. The CDR3 DNA sequence: TGTGCCTGGAGTCCACTGAGCGGGAGCTCCTACAATGAGCAGTTCTTC.

This clonotype has a handful of counts. The chain is built from TRBV11-2 and TRBJ2-7; D is unresolved. Looked up from germline, CDR1 is SGHAT and CDR2 is FQNNGV. This CDR3 is built from 13 residues. The ends were cut back, 5 bases at V and 3 bases at J, with 11 bases in the middle. CDR3 coding DNA: TGTGCCAGCAGCCCTAGTGTAGACTACGAGCAGTACTTC. Amino acid sequence: CASSPSVDYEQYF.

The rearrangement links TRBV11-2 to TRBJ2-1, with D maybe TRBD1 (6 bases). The V end lost 1 base, the J end lost 5 bases, and 9 bases lay between the germline ends. This CDR3 region has 14 residues. Germline V gene sequence: CDR1 SGHAT, CDR2 FQNNGV. For the CDR3, the DNA is TGTGCCAGCAGCTTAGTTTGGACAGACAATGAGCAGTTCTTC. This translates into CASSLVWTDNEQFF. The full variable domain, with the rest looked up from reference TRBV11-2 and TRBJ2-1, is EAGVAQSPRYKIIEKRQSVAFWCNPISGHATLYWYQQILGQGPKLLIQFQNNGVVDDSQLPKDRFSAERLKGVDSTLKIQPAKLEDSAVYLCASSLVWTDNEQFFGPGTRLTVL.

The gene calls are TRBV12-3 or TRBV12-4 and TRBJ1-6, with 11 nucleotides matching TRBD1. V lost 6 bases, J lost 8 bases, and 9 bases stayed unmatched. The CDR3 length is 16 residues. CDR3 in DNA: TGTGCCAGCAGCCTCGGGACAGGGGGTTCCCATTCACCCCTCCACTTT. Protein: CASSLGTGGSHSPLHF.

The chain joins TRBV29-1 to TRBJ1-4; D possibly corresponds to TRBD1 (5 bases). Trimming pared 3 bases from V and 4 bases from J, leaving 15 bases between. CDR3 size: 15 residues. Germline values: CDR1 SQVTM, CDR2 ANQGSEA. The CDR3 nucleotides read TGCAGCGTTGATATAGGGCAGGGAGGTAATGAAAAACTGTTTTTT. Its translation is CSVDIGQGGNEKLFF.

V usage is TRBV7-3 and J usage is TRBJ2-7; D remains unclear. V gave up 8 bases and J gave up 2 bases, with 7 bases separating them. This CDR3 contains 11 residues. Germline V gene data show CDR1 as SGHTA and CDR2 as FQGTGA. DNA for the CDR3: TGTGCCAGCGCACGAGCCTACGAGCAGTACTTC. Translation gives CASARAYEQYF.

This sequence joins TRBV14 and TRBJ2-1, with 7 positions matching TRBD2. The CDR3 is 15 residues long. With 4 bases clipped from V and 6 bases from J, the junction kept 9 bases outside the gene matches. CDR1 is SGHDN and CDR2 is FVKESK in the germline V gene. The chain's CDR3 is CASSPGTIALNEQFF. The DNA for the CDR3 is TGTGCCAGCAGCCCCGGGACTATCGCTCTCAATGAGCAGTTCTTC.

The chain has TRBV9 and TRBJ1-4; D is unresolved. Germline loops: CDR1 SGDLS, CDR2 YYNGEE. Trimming shortened V by 5 bases and J by 0 bases, and 14 bases separated the two germline ends. The CDR3 sequence is 16 residues long. Here the CDR3 reads CASSRTTNPTNEKLFF. The DNA of the CDR3 is TGTGCCAGCAGTCGGACGACGAACCCAACTAATGAAAAACTGTTTTTT.

The chain links TRBV29-1 to TRBJ2-5; no definite D call. Looked up from germline, CDR1 is SQVTM and CDR2 is ANQGSEA. This CDR3 region has 11 residues. Trimming removed 1 base from V and 5 bases from J, with 5 bases in between. The CDR3 sequence is CSVEVTETQYF. CDR3 in DNA: TGCAGCGTTGAAGTGACTGAGACCCAGTACTTC.

This clonotype was picked up a small number of times. The chain uses TRBV19 and TRBJ2-3; 15 bases map to TRBD2. Germline lookup yields CDR1 LNHDA and CDR2 SQIVND (reference sequence). This CDR3 comprises 17 residues. Unmatched junction bases numbered 8, after V lost 9 bases and J lost 1 base. The CDR3 sequence: CARPGTSGRPCTDTQYF. CDR3 DNA: TGTGCCAGACCAGGGACTAGCGGGAGGCCGTGCACAGATACGCAGTATTTT.

The table lists this clonotype with a few counts. The chain's CDR3 is CASSPGAGGTNTGELFF. CDR3 nucleotides: TGTGCCAGCTCACCAGGAGCGGGGGGAACGAACACCGGGGAGCTGTTTTTT. The chain is built from TRBV18 and TRBJ2-2; 9 bases map to TRBD2. V was clipped by 2 bases and J by 0 bases; unmatched bases: 4. Germline CDR1 is KGHSH and CDR2 is LQKENI. The CDR3 spans 17 residues.

This clonotype was counted ten times or more. The V and J genes are TRBV18 and TRBJ1-1; D gene unclear. The V and J ends lost 1 base and 1 base respectively, with 7 bases between them. The CDR3 is 14 residues long. Germline loops: CDR1 KGHSH, CDR2 LQKENI. Here the CDR3 reads CASSPRTENTEAFF. DNA for the CDR3: TGTGCCAGCTCACCACGAACCGAGAACACTGAAGCTTTCTTT.

CDR3 DNA sequence: TGTGCCAGCAATCCCGGGACAGCTTACGAGCAGTACTTC. Residues: CASNPGTAYEQYF. The V call is TRBV5-5, the J call TRBJ2-7; 7 bases map to TRBD1. The germline V gene has CDR1 SGHKS and CDR2 YYEKEE (reference sequence). The J segment lost 4 bases and the V segment lost 6 bases, leaving 7 bases of the junction unmatched. The CDR3 covers 13 residues.

This clonotype was counted between two and nine times. The chain recombines TRBV28 with TRBJ2-5; D might be TRBD1 (5 bases). Germline V lookup: CDR1 MDHEN, CDR2 SYDVKM. The CDR3 runs to 14 residues. The ends were cut back, 2 bases at V and 1 base at J, with 8 bases in the middle. CDR3 DNA sequence: TGTGCCAGCAGTTTAAGGACACCCCAAGAGACCCAGTACTTC. It codes for CASSLRTPQETQYF.

There are a few counts of this clonotype. The chain employs TRBV10-3 and TRBJ2-7; D call uncertain. CDR3 length: 11 amino acids. The germline V and J ends were trimmed by 2 bases and 6 bases, with 5 bases remaining between them. CDR1 and CDR2 from the germline V gene are ENHRY and SYGVKD. CDR3 region: CAISEVGEQYF. Written as DNA, the CDR3 is TGTGCCATCAGTGAGGTAGGCGAGCAGTACTTC.